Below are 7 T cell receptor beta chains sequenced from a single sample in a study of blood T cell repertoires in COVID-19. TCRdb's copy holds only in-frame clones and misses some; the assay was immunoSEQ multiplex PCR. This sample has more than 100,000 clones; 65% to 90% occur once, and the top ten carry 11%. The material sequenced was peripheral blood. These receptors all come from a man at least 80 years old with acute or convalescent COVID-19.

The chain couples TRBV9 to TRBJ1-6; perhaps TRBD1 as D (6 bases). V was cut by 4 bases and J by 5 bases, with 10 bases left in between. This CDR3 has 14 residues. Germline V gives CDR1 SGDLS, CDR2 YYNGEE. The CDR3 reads CASSSRTDNSPLHF. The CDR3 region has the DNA TGTGCCAGCAGCTCACGGACAGATAATTCACCCCTCCACTTT.

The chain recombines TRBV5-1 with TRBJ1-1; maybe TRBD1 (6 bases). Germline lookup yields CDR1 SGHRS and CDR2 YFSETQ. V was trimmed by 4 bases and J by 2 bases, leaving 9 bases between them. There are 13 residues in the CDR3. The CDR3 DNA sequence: TGCGCCAGCAGCCTCGGGACAAACACTGAAGCTTTCTTT. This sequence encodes CASSLGTNTEAFF.

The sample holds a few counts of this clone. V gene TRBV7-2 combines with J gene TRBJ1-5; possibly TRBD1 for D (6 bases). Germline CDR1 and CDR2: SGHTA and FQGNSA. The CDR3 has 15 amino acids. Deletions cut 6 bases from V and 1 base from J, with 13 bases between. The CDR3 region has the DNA TGTGCCAGCAGACCAGGACAGACGAGCAATCAGCCCCAGCATTTT. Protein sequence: CASRPGQTSNQPQHF.

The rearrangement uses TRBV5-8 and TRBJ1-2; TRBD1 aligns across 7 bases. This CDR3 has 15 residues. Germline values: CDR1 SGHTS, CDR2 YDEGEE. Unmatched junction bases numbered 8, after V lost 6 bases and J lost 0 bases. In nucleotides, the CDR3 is TGTGCCAGCACCCTGGGGGACAGACCTAACTATGGCTACACCTTC. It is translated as CASTLGDRPNYGYTF.

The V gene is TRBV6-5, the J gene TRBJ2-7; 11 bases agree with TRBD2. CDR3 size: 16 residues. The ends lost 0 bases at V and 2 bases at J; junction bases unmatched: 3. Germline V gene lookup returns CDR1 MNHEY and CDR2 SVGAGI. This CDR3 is CASSYSTSGSPYEQYF. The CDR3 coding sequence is TGTGCCAGCAGTTACTCCACTAGCGGGAGTCCCTACGAGCAGTACTTC.

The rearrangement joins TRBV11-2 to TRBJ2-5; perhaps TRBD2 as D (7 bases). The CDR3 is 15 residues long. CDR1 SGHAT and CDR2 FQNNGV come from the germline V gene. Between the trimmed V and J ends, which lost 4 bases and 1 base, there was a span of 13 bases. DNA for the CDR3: TGTGCCAGCAGCTCGGGGGGCAGGTCCCAAGAGACCCAGTACTTC. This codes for CASSSGGRSQETQYF.

CDR3 amino acids: CASSWEGMNTEAFF. The CDR3 DNA reads TGTGCCAGCAGTTGGGAGGGAATGAACACTGAAGCTTTCTTT. The chain couples TRBV27 to TRBJ1-1, with no clear D. The CDR3 contains 14 residues. Trimming took off 4 bases at V and 0 bases at J, with 9 bases between the two ends. Germline values: CDR1 MNHEY, CDR2 SMNVEV (reference sequence).